This T cell receptor (beta chain) was identified in a study of tumor-infiltrating lymphocytes in primary liver carcinoma. Remarks on this clonotype: Germline and junction disagree at one end, which may indicate a read error.

Starting from 500 ng of total RNA, TCR beta cDNA was produced with a primer in the constant region. Slightly modified ARM-PCR, run as three nested multiplex PCR rounds, produced the TCR beta libraries. A C-beta reverse primer was combined with TRBV1-TRBV30 forward primers in the first two PCR rounds, and each round had 10 cycles. TCRdb processed the multiplex PCR reads anew with MiXCR; each CDR3 protein has one entry. The data hold tens of thousands of distinct CDR3 sequences, with 60% to 80% observed a single time. For each extraction, RNA and DNA were obtained together from 20-30 mg of unsorted bulk tissue. Each participant had primary liver carcinoma, and surgical resection was the treatment. CDR3 length: 15 amino acids. Germline assignment: CDR1 SGHAT and CDR2 FQNNGV.

The rearrangement uses TRBV11-2 and TRBJ2-1, with D perhaps TRBD2 (5 bases). The receptor was derived from a woman aged 30 to 39 with primary liver carcinoma and hepatitis B virus infection. The sample comprised liver tumor tissue from sampling region 5. Subset specified: tumor region T5, tumor centre. The CDR3 region is CASSLEGSTSNEQFF. The CDR3 DNA is TGTGCAAGCAGCTTAGAGGGAAGTACCTCCAATGAGCAGTTTTTC.